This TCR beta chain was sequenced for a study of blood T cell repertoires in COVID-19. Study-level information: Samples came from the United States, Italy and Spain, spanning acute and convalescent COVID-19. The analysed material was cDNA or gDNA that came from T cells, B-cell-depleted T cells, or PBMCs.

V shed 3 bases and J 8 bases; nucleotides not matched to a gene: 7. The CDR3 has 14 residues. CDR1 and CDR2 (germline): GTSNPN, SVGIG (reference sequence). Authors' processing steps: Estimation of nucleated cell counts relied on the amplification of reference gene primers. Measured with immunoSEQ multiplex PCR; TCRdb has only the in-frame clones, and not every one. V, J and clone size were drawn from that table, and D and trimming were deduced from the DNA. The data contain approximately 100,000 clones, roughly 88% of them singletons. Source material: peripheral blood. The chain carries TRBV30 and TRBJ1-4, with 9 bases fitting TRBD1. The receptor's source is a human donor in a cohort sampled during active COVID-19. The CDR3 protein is CAWSGGTGYEKLFF. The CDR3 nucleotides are TGTGCCTGGAGCGGAGGGACAGGGTACGAAAAACTGTTTTTT. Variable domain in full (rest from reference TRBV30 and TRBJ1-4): SQTIHQWPATLVQPVGSPLSLECTVEGTSNPNLYWYRQAAGRGLQLLFYSVGIGQISSEVPQNLSASRPQDRQFILSSKKLLLSDSGFYLCAWSGGTGYEKLFFGSGTQLSVL.